What follows is one T cell receptor beta chain and its context. This may come from a read error, since a much larger clone is one base off. The CDR3 does not close with the conserved phenylalanine or tryptophan, likely indicating a read error. TCRdb used MiXCR to reprocess the 5' RACE reads, holding one entry per CDR3 protein. The sample records tens of thousands of distinct CDR3 sequences, roughly 17% being singletons. This record belongs to a study of T cells of healthy individuals. The CDR3 runs 12 residues. Trimming took off 7 bases at V and 7 bases at J, with 16 bases between the two ends. The germline V gene has CDR1 DFQATT and CDR2 SNEGSKA (reference sequence).

The clonotype comes from a human donor in good health. The chain combines TRBV20-1 with TRBJ1-1; possibly TRBD1 for D (5 bases). The CDR3 DNA follows: TGCAGTGTAGACCTCCGGGACGTTGAAGCTTTCTCT. Its protein product is CSVDLRDVEAFS.